The source of this T cell receptor (beta chain) is a study of regulatory T cells in long-lasting Graves disease. As for time point: newly diagnosed GD, antithyroid drugs for less than 3 months. The authors made the TCR library using RNA they extracted from PBMCs. Construction of the TCR beta libraries employed iRepertoire HTBI primers in conjunction with Arm-PCR of CDR3 regions. TCRdb passed the multiplex PCR reads through MiXCR, listing each CDR3 protein once. The table shows roughly 440,000 distinct CDR3 sequences, with about 15% occurring only once. The CDR3 consists of 16 residues. The V gene end was trimmed by 8 bases and the J gene end by 0 bases; junction bases not matched to a gene: 6. These data were likewise used in another study, on T cells in Graves' hyperthyroidism and ophthalmopathy.

The receptor was derived from a woman under 30 with Graves disease. Sample: peripheral blood mononuclear cells (PBMCs), taken at new diagnosis, from a patient treated with antithyroid drugs. V gene TRBV12-3 or TRBV12-4 combines with J gene TRBJ2-6, with TRBD2 matching over 8 bases. The chain's CDR3 is CASWAGGLSGANVLTF. For the CDR3, the DNA is TGTGCCAGCTGGGCGGGAGGACTCTCTGGGGCCAACGTCCTGACTTTC.